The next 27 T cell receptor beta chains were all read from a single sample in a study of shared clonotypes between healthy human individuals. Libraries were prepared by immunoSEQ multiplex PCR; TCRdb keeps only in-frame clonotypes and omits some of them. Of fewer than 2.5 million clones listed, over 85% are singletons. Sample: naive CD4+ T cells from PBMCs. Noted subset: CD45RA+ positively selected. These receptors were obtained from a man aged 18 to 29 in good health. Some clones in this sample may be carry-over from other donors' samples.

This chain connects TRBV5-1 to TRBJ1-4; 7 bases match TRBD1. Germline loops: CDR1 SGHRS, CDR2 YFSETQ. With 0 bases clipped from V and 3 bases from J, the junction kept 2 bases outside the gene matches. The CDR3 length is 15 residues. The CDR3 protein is CASSLEGGPNEKLFF. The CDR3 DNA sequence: TGCGCCAGCAGCTTGGAAGGGGGCCCTAATGAAAAACTGTTTTTT.

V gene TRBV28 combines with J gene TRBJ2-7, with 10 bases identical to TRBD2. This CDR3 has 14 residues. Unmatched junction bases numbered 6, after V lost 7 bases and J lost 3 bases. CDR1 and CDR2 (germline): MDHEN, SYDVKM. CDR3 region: CASKASGSRYEQYF. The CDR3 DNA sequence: TGTGCCAGCAAGGCTAGCGGGAGCCGCTACGAGCAGTACTTC. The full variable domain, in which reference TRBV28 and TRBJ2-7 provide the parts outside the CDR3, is DVKVTQSSRYLVKRTGEKVFLECVQDMDHENMFWYRQDPGLGLRLIYFSYDVKMKEKGDIPEGYSVSREKKERFSLILESASTNQTSMYLCASKASGSRYEQYFGPGTRLTVT.

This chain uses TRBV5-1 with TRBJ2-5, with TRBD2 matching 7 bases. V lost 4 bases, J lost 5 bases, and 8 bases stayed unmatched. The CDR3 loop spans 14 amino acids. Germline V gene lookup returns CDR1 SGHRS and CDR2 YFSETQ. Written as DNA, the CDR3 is TGCGCCAGCAGCCAGTTAGCGGGCGGTGAGACCCAGTACTTC. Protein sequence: CASSQLAGGETQYF.

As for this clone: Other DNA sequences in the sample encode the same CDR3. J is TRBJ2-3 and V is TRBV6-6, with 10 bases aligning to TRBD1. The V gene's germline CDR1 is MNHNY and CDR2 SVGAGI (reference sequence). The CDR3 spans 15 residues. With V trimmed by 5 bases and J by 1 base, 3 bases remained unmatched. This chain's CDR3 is CASSPGTGGTDTQYF. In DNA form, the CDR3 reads TGTGCCAGCAGTCCCGGGACAGGGGGCACAGATACGCAGTATTTT.

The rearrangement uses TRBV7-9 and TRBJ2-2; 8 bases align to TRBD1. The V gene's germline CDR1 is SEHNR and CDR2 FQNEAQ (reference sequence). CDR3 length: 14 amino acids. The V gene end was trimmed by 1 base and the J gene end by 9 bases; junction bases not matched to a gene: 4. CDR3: CASSLGQGIRELFF. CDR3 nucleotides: TGTGCCAGCAGCTTAGGACAGGGGATCAGGGAGCTGTTTTTT. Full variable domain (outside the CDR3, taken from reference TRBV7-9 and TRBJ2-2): DTGVSQNPRHKITKRGQNVTFRCDPISEHNRLYWYRQTLGQGPEFLTYFQNEAQLEKSRLLSDRFSAERPKGSFSTLEIQRTEQGDSAMYLCASSLGQGIRELFFGEGSRLTVL.

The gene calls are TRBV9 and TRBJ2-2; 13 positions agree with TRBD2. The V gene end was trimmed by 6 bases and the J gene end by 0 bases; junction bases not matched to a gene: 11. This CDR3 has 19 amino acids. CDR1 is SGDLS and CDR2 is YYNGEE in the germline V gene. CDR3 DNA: TGTGCCAGCACCACCGAGGGGACTAGCGGGACCACGAACACCGGGGAGCTGTTTTTT. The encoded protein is CASTTEGTSGTTNTGELFF.

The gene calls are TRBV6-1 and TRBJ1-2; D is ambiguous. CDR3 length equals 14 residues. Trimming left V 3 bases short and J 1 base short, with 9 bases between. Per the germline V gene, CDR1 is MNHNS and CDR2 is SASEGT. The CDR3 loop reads CASSDLGFNYGYTF. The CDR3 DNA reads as TGTGCCAGCAGTGATTTAGGGTTTAACTATGGCTACACCTTC.

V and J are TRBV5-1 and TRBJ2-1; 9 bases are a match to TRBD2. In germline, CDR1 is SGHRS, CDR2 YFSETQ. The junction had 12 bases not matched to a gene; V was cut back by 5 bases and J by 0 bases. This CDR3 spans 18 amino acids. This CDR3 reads CASRTVTSGLDSYNEQFF. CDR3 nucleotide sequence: TGCGCCAGCAGAACCGTGACTAGCGGCCTCGACTCCTACAATGAGCAGTTCTTC.

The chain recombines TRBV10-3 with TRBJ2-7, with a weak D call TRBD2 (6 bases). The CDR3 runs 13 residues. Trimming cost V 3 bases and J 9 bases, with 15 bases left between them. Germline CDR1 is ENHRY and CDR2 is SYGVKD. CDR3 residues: CAISEEEGTLQYF. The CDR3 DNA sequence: TGTGCCATCAGTGAAGAGGAGGGGACTCTGCAGTACTTC.

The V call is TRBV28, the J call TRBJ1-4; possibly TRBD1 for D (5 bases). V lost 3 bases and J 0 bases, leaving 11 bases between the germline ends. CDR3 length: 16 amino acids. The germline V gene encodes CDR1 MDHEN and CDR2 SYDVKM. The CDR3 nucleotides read TGTGCCAGCAGTTTGGGGGTGCGTGCAACTAATGAAAAACTGTTTTTT. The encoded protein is CASSLGVRATNEKLFF. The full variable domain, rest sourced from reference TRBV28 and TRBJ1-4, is DVKVTQSSRYLVKRTGEKVFLECVQDMDHENMFWYRQDPGLGLRLIYFSYDVKMKEKGDIPEGYSVSREKKERFSLILESASTNQTSMYLCASSLGVRATNEKLFFGSGTQLSVL.

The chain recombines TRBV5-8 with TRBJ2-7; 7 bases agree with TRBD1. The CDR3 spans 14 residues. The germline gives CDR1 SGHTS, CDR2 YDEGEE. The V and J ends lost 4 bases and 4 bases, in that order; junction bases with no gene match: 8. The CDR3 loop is CASSRLPTGYEQYF. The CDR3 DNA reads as TGTGCCAGCAGCCGACTACCGACAGGGTACGAGCAGTACTTC.

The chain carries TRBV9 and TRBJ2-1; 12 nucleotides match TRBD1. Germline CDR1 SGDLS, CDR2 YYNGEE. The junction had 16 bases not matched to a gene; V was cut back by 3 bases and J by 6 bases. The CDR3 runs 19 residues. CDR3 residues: CASSEVLMWGQGAVNEQFF. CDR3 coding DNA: TGTGCCAGCAGCGAAGTTTTAATGTGGGGACAGGGGGCAGTCAATGAGCAGTTCTTC.

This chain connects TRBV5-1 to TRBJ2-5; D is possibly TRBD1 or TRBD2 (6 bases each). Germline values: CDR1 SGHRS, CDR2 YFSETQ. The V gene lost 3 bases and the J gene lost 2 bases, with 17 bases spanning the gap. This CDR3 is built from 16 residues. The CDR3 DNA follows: TGCGCCAGCAGCTGGGGGTGGGGGGCAGCGCAAGAGACCCAGTACTTC. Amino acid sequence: CASSWGWGAAQETQYF. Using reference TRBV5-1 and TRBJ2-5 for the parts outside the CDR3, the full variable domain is KAGVTQTPRYLIKTRGQQVTLSCSPISGHRSVSWYQQTPGQGLQFLFEYFSETQRNKGNFPGRFSGRQFSNSRSEMNVSTLELGDSALYLCASSWGWGAAQETQYFGPGTRLLVL.

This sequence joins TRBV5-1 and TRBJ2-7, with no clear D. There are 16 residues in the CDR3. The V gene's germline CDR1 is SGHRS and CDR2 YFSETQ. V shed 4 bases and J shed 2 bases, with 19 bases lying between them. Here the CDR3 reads CASSPPSVLFTYEQYF. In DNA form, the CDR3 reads TGCGCCAGCAGCCCTCCGTCAGTCCTCTTTACCTACGAGCAGTACTTC.

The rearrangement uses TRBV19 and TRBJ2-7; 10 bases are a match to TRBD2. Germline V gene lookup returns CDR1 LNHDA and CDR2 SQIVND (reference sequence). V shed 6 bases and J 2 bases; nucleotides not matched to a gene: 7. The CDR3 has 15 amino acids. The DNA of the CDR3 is TGTGCCAGTAGCGACCCCGGGACTAGCGCCTACGAGCAGTACTTC. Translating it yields CASSDPGTSAYEQYF.

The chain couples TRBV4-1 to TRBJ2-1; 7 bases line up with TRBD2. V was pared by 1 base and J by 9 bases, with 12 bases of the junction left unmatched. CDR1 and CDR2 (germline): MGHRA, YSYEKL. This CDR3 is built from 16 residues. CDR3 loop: CASSQGTGGSRLEQFF. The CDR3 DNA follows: TGCGCCAGCAGCCAAGGTACCGGCGGGAGCAGGCTTGAGCAGTTCTTC.

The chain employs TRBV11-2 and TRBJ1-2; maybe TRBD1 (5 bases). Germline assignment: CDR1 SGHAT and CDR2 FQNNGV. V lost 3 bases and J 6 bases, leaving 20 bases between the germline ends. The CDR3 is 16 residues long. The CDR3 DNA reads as TGTGCCAGCAGCTTCTTACAGGCAGCGTCATGGGATGGCTACACCTTC. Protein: CASSFLQAASWDGYTF. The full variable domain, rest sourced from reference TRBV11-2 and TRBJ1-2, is EAGVAQSPRYKIIEKRQSVAFWCNPISGHATLYWYQQILGQGPKLLIQFQNNGVVDDSQLPKDRFSAERLKGVDSTLKIQPAKLEDSAVYLCASSFLQAASWDGYTFGSGTRLTVV.

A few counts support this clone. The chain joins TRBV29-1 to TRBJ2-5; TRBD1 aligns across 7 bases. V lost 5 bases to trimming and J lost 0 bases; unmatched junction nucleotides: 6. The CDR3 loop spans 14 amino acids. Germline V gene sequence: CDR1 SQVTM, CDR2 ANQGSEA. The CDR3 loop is CSVRGQMYQETQYF. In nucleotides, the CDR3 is TGCAGCGTTAGGGGACAGATGTACCAAGAGACCCAGTACTTC.

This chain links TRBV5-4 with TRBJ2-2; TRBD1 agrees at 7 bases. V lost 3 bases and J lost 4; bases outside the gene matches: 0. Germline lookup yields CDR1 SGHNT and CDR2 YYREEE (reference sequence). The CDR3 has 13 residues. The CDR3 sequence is CASSSGGTGELFF. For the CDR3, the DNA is TGTGCCAGCAGCTCAGGGGGCACCGGGGAGCTGTTTTTT. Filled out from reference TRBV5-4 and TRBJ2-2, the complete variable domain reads ETGVTQSPTHLIKTRGQQVTLRCSSQSGHNTVSWYQQALGQGPQFIFQYYREEENGRGNFPPRFSGLQFPNYSSELNVNALELDDSALYLCASSSGGTGELFFGEGSRLTVL.

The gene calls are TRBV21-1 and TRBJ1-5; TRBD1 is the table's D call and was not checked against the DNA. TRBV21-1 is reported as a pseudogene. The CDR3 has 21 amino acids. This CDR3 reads CASSKEPLPDSRPYSNQPQHF. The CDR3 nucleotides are TGTGCCAGCAGCAAAGAGCCACTTCCGGACAGTAGACCTTATAGCAATCAGCCCCAGCATTTT.

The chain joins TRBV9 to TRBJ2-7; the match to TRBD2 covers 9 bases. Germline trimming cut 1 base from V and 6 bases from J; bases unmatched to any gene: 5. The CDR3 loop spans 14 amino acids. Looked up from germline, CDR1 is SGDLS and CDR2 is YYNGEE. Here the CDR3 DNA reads TGTGCCAGCAGCGTAAGGGCGGGAGGGGGCGAGCAGTACTTC. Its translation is CASSVRAGGGEQYF.

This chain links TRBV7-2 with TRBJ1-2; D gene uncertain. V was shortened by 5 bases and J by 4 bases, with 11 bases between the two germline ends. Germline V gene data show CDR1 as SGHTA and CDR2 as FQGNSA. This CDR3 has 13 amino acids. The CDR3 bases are TGTGCCAGCAGCCCGACCCCCCTCTATGGCTACACCTTC. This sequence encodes CASSPTPLYGYTF.

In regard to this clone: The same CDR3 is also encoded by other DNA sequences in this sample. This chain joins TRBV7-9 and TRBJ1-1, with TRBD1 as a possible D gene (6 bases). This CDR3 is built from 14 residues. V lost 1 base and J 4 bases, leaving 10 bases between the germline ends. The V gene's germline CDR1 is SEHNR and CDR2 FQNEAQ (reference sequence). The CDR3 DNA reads TGTGCCAGCAGCTTAGGCCGAGGGGGCACTGAAGCTTTCTTT. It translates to CASSLGRGGTEAFF.

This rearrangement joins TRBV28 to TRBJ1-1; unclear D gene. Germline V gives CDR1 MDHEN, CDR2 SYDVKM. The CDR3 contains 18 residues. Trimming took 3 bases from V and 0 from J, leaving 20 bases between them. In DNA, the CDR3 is TGTGCCAGCAGTTTTACAAAGGGAACATCCTCCATGAACACTGAAGCTTTCTTT. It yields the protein CASSFTKGTSSMNTEAFF.

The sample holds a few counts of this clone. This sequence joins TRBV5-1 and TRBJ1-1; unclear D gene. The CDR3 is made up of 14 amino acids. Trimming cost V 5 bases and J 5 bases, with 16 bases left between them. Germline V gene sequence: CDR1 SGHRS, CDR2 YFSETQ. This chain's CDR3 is CASRQYGGQTEAFF. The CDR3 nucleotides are TGCGCCAGCAGACAATACGGCGGGCAGACTGAAGCTTTCTTT.

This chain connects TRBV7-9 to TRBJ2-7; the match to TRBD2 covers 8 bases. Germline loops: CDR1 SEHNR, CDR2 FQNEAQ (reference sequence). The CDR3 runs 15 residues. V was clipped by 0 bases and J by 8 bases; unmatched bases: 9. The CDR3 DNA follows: TGTGCCAGCAGCTTAGCACTAGCGGAGTCGGTAAAGCAGTACTTC. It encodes CASSLALAESVKQYF. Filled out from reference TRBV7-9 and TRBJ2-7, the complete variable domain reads DTGVSQNPRHKITKRGQNVTFRCDPISEHNRLYWYRQTLGQGPEFLTYFQNEAQLEKSRLLSDRFSAERPKGSFSTLEIQRTEQGDSAMYLCASSLALAESVKQYFGPGTRLTVT.

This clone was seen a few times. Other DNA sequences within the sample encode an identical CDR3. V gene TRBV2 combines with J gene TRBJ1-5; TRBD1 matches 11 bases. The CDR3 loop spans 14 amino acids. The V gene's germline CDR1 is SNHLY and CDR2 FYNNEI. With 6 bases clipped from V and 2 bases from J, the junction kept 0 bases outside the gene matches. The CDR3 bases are TGTGCCAGCAGGGGACAGGGGGGCAATCAGCCCCAGCATTTT. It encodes CASRGQGGNQPQHF.